These 26 T cell receptor beta chains originate from one sample sequenced in a study of Graves' ophthalmopathy and Graves' hyperthyroidism. TCR beta CDR3 regions were amplified from RNA transcripts. First-round RT-PCR relied on HTBI primers, and a second-round multiplex PCR came next. TCRdb reprocessed the multiplex PCR reads via MiXCR and lists one record per CDR3 protein. Of hundreds of thousands of distinct CDR3 sequences listed, roughly 21% were seen once; the top ten hold roughly 3%. The specimen sequenced was peripheral blood. Source of these receptors: a woman under 30 with stable Graves' hyperthyroidism.

The table lists this clonotype with many counts. The chain recombines TRBV12-3 or TRBV12-4 with TRBJ2-7; D might be TRBD1 (5 bases). The CDR3 has 13 residues. V was cut by 6 bases and J by 2 bases, with 11 bases left in between. Written as DNA, the CDR3 is TGTGCCAGCAGCATGTCCAGGGCCTACGAGCAGTACTTC. The encoded protein is CASSMSRAYEQYF.

Comment on this clonotype: One end of the junction fails to match germline, which may point to a read error. V gene TRBV7-7 combines with J gene TRBJ2-2, with D hard to call. CDR3 size: 12 residues. Germline V gene sequence: CDR1 SSHAT, CDR2 FNYEAQ (reference sequence). The DNA for the CDR3 is TGTGCTAGCAGCCAGATAGGCGGGGAGCTGTTTTTT. Protein: CASSQIGGELFF.

The genes are TRBV12-3 or TRBV12-4 and TRBJ2-7; the match to TRBD2 covers 12 bases. This CDR3 is 16 amino acids long. The J segment lost 4 bases and the V segment lost 5 bases, leaving 9 bases of the junction unmatched. The DNA of the CDR3 is TGTGCCAGCAGTCAACTAGCGGGAGGCCGGGTATACGAGCAGTACTTC. Translating gives CASSQLAGGRVYEQYF.

The rearrangement uses TRBV7-6 and TRBJ1-2; D not certain. Germline CDR1 is SGHVS and CDR2 is FNYEAQ. The CDR3 runs 14 residues. The V end was cut by 5 bases, the J end by 7 bases, with 17 bases between. The CDR3 coding sequence is TGTGCCAGCAGCCACACCGGAGTAGGAGTTGGCTACACCTTC. Translating gives CASSHTGVGVGYTF.

At least ten counts were recorded for this clonotype. The chain employs TRBV15 and TRBJ1-2; D may be TRBD1 (5 bases). There are 15 residues in the CDR3. In germline, CDR1 is LNHNV, CDR2 YYDKDF (reference sequence). Trimming pared 3 bases from V and 4 bases from J, leaving 15 bases between. The CDR3 here is CATSSFHAGTYGYTF. DNA for the CDR3: TGTGCCACCAGCAGCTTCCACGCAGGGACCTATGGCTACACCTTC.

This clonotype was counted at least ten times. The V call is TRBV4-1, the J call TRBJ2-7, with D possibly TRBD1 on 6 matching bases. CDR3 length: 15 residues. Trimming pared 1 base from V and 5 bases from J, leaving 15 bases between. Germline values: CDR1 MGHRA, CDR2 YSYEKL. In DNA, the CDR3 is TGCGCCAGCAGCCAAGTTATAGGGCCAGGGGACGAGCAGTACTTC. This encodes CASSQVIGPGDEQYF.

This clonotype was picked up one time. The CDR3 DNA follows: TGCAGTGCCAGTGACTGGACGGAGGAGCAGTACTTC. The encoded protein is CSASDWTEEQYF. The chain employs TRBV20-1 and TRBJ2-7; D unclear. The CDR3 is 12 amino acids. CDR1 DFQATT and CDR2 SNEGSKA come from the germline V gene (reference sequence). Trimming cost V 6 bases and J 7 bases, with 16 bases left between them.

The chain has TRBV28 and TRBJ2-7, with D unresolved. CDR3 length: 14 amino acids. The V end was cut by 2 bases, the J end by 2 bases, with 10 bases between. The germline gives CDR1 MDHEN, CDR2 SYDVKM. The CDR3 DNA reads as TGTGCCAGCAGTTTACTCCCGAGACCCTACGAGCAGTACTTC. Translation: CASSLLPRPYEQYF.

The V and J genes are TRBV18 and TRBJ1-1; D ambiguous. With 4 bases removed from V and 1 base from J, the gap between germline ends came to 13 bases. Germline CDR1 and CDR2: KGHSH and LQKENI. This CDR3 is built from 15 residues. DNA of the CDR3: TGTGCCAGCTCACTATCGGGGTACTCGAACACTGAAGCTTTCTTT. This codes for CASSLSGYSNTEAFF.

The V call is TRBV19, the J call TRBJ1-2, with D unresolved. Trimming pared 4 bases from V and 0 bases from J, leaving 15 bases between. There are 16 residues in the CDR3. Germline V gene data show CDR1 as LNHDA and CDR2 as SQIVND (reference sequence). For the CDR3, the DNA is TGTGCCAGTAGTACTCAGAAGAGTGGCCCTAACTATGGCTACACCTTC. It translates to CASSTQKSGPNYGYTF.

Many counts were recorded for this clonotype. V and J are TRBV28 and TRBJ1-5; 8 nucleotides agree with TRBD1. Looked up from germline, CDR1 is MDHEN and CDR2 is SYDVKM. J lost 6 bases, V lost 2 bases, and 6 bases had no gene match. There are 15 residues in the CDR3. DNA of the CDR3: TGTGCCAGCAGTTTAACGGACAGGGTAGCTCAGCCCCAGCATTTT. This translates into CASSLTDRVAQPQHF. The whole variable domain, filled in from reference TRBV28 and TRBJ1-5, reads DVKVTQSSRYLVKRTGEKVFLECVQDMDHENMFWYRQDPGLGLRLIYFSYDVKMKEKGDIPEGYSVSREKKERFSLILESASTNQTSMYLCASSLTDRVAQPQHFGDGTRLSIL.

This clonotype was observed at least ten times. The V gene is TRBV20-1, the J gene TRBJ2-7; the D call may be TRBD1 or TRBD2 (5 bases each). This CDR3 is 13 amino acids long. The V gene lost 5 bases and the J gene lost 0 bases, with 11 bases spanning the gap. In germline, CDR1 is DFQATT, CDR2 SNEGSKA (reference sequence). The CDR3 loop reads CSASGTDSYEQYF. The CDR3 bases are TGCAGTGCTTCCGGGACCGACTCCTACGAGCAGTACTTC.

This clonotype occurred many times. CDR3 protein: CAWTNRAGELFF. The CDR3 DNA reads as TGTGCCTGGACGAATCGGGCCGGGGAGCTGTTTTTT. V gene TRBV30 combines with J gene TRBJ2-2, with D unresolved. V lost 4 bases and J lost 6, with 9 bases in between. The CDR3 spans 12 residues. Per the germline V gene, CDR1 is GTSNPN and CDR2 is SVGIG (reference sequence).

This clonotype appeared many times. The chain joins TRBV6-5 to TRBJ1-2; tentative D call: TRBD1 (5 bases). In germline, CDR1 is MNHEY, CDR2 SVGAGI. This CDR3 comprises 15 residues. V shed 2 bases and J shed 2 bases, with 12 bases lying between them. CDR3 in amino acids: CASSYAGRENYGYTF. The CDR3 bases are TGTGCCAGCAGTTACGCAGGCAGGGAGAACTATGGCTACACCTTC.

Ten or more counts support this clonotype. The chain has TRBV7-2 and TRBJ2-5; no reliable D call. Trimming removed 5 bases at V and 2 bases at J, with 6 bases between. Germline-derived CDR1 and CDR2 are SGHTA and FQGNSA. CDR3 size: 12 residues. CDR3 sequence (DNA): TGTGCCAGCAGCCTGATGCAAGAGACCCAGTACTTC. Its protein is CASSLMQETQYF.

In this sample, this clonotype turned up many times. Compared with germline, one end of the junction differs, possibly owing to a read error. The genes are TRBV6-1 and TRBJ2-2; the match to TRBD2 covers 9 bases. Germline V gives CDR1 MNHNS, CDR2 SASEGT. This CDR3 has 15 amino acids. For the CDR3, the DNA is TGTGCCAGCCGATTAGCGGGAGCGAAAACCGGGGAGCTGTTTTTT. This encodes CASRLAGAKTGELFF.

V and J are TRBV20-1 and TRBJ1-2; D call uncertain. The CDR3 loop spans 12 amino acids. Trimming stripped 1 base from V and 5 bases from J, with 8 bases between. Germline V gene lookup returns CDR1 DFQATT and CDR2 SNEGSKA (reference sequence). Here the CDR3 reads CSARGREYGYTF. CDR3 DNA sequence: TGCAGTGCTAGAGGACGAGAGTATGGCTACACCTTC.

This clonotype has ten or more counts. Germline is not matched at one junction end, which may reflect a read error. The chain couples TRBV12-3 or TRBV12-4 to TRBJ2-4; D possibly corresponds to TRBD1 (6 bases). The CDR3 extends over 14 amino acids. CDR3 in amino acids: CASSYTGTKNIKYF. DNA of the CDR3: TGTGCCAGCAGCTACACAGGGACCAAAAACATTAAGTACTTC.

There are many counts of this clonotype. The V call is TRBV5-1, the J call TRBJ2-2; 8 bases fit TRBD1. V shed 6 bases, J shed 2 bases, and the junction held 6 bases outside the gene matches. The CDR3 loop spans 15 amino acids. Looked up from germline, CDR1 is SGHRS and CDR2 is YFSETQ. CDR3 in DNA: TGCGCCAGCACCCCGCCAGGGGGCAACACCGGGGAGCTGTTTTTT. Translation: CASTPPGGNTGELFF. The entire variable domain, with the rest obtained from reference TRBV5-1 and TRBJ2-2, is as follows: KAGVTQTPRYLIKTRGQQVTLSCSPISGHRSVSWYQQTPGQGLQFLFEYFSETQRNKGNFPGRFSGRQFSNSRSEMNVSTLELGDSALYLCASTPPGGNTGELFFGEGSRLTVL.

This clonotype has ten or more counts. The chain's CDR3 is CASSPYQGNSYEQYF. The CDR3 nucleotides are TGTGCCAGCAGCCCTTATCAGGGGAACTCCTACGAGCAGTACTTC. The chain joins TRBV28 to TRBJ2-7; weak D call: TRBD1 (6 bases). Germline-derived CDR1 and CDR2 are MDHEN and SYDVKM. With 6 bases removed from V and 0 bases from J, the gap between germline ends came to 15 bases. The CDR3 length is 15 residues.

This clonotype was observed at least ten times. This chain joins TRBV3-1 and TRBJ1-1; tentative D call: TRBD1 (6 bases). Per the germline V gene, CDR1 is LGHDT and CDR2 is YNNKEL (reference sequence). Between the trimmed V and J ends, which lost 0 bases and 10 bases, there was a span of 6 bases. The length of the CDR3 is 11 residues. The DNA for the CDR3 is TGTGCCAGCAGCCAAGAAGGGGGAGCTTTCTTT. Its protein product is CASSQEGGAFF.

This clonotype was seen ten or more times. The chain uses TRBV11-2 and TRBJ2-3; either TRBD1 or TRBD2 may fit D (5 bases each). In germline, CDR1 is SGHAT, CDR2 FQNNGV. This CDR3 is built from 16 residues. V was trimmed by 4 bases and J by 4 bases, leaving 18 bases between them. In DNA form, the CDR3 reads TGTGCCAGCAGCTCCCGTGGGACGAGAGGGTCAGATACGCAGTATTTT. This sequence encodes CASSSRGTRGSDTQYF.

This clonotype was detected many times. V is TRBV12-3 or TRBV12-4 and J is TRBJ1-1; weak D call: TRBD1 (6 bases). Trimming pared 5 bases from V and 2 bases from J, leaving 15 bases between. This CDR3 has 15 residues. CDR3 in amino acids: CASSPTGKANTEAFF. The CDR3 DNA follows: TGTGCCAGCAGTCCAACAGGGAAGGCCAACACTGAAGCTTTCTTT.

This clonotype was seen repeatedly, ten times or more. The V call is TRBV29-1, the J call TRBJ1-2, with 8 bases lining up with TRBD1. The V gene end was trimmed by 3 bases and the J gene end by 0 bases; junction bases not matched to a gene: 0. The germline V gene encodes CDR1 SQVTM and CDR2 ANQGSEA. CDR3 length: 13 amino acids. In DNA form, the CDR3 reads TGCAGCGTTGAGGGACAGGCTAACTATGGCTACACCTTC. Protein product: CSVEGQANYGYTF.

The chain employs TRBV7-8 and TRBJ1-1; 7 nucleotides align to TRBD1. V lost 5 bases, J lost 4 bases, and 7 bases stayed unmatched. Germline CDR1 SGHVS, CDR2 FQNEAQ. The CDR3 covers 14 residues. In DNA, the CDR3 is TGTGCCAGCAGCCTCGACAGGGCCCGCACTGAAGCTTTCTTT. Translated, it gives CASSLDRARTEAFF.

This clonotype was seen ten or more times. The chain combines TRBV7-8 with TRBJ1-1; D is unresolved. Trimming left V 1 base short and J 1 base short, with 7 bases between. The CDR3 is 14 amino acids. The germline gives CDR1 SGHVS, CDR2 FQNEAQ. The CDR3 DNA reads TGTGCCAGCAGCTTAGTTGCGGCGAACACTGAAGCTTTCTTT. Encoded protein: CASSLVAANTEAFF.